This is a list of T cell receptor beta chains from one sample in a study of human T cells and chemical hapten exposure. TCRdb processed the 5' RACE reads anew with MiXCR; each CDR3 protein has one entry. The data hold approximately 110,000 distinct CDR3 sequences, with roughly 18% observed a single time. The receptors derive from a human donor in good health. Both conserved end residues are part of each CDR3. A D gene is named only where the DNA matches it firmly. Expanded clones are given a class, and other clones once, few, many or no size at all.

v_call	d_call	clone_size	j_call	cdr3_nt	cdr3_aa
TRBV18	NA	NA	TRBJ2-7	TGTGCCAGCTCACCTCCCTTGGGGGGGGGCAATACTAACTACGAGCAGTACTTC	CASSPPLGGGNTNYEQYF
TRBV6-4	NA	NA	TRBJ2-3	TGTGCCAGCAGTCGGGATGGAAGGTCAGATACGCAGTATTTT	CASSRDGRSDTQYF
TRBV6-1	TRBD2	NA	TRBJ2-3	TGTGCCAGCAGTAAACAGAGACAGCGAATTAGCGGGAGGGGCACAGATACGCAGTATTTT	CASSKQRQRISGRGTDTQYF
TRBV4-1	TRBD2	NA	TRBJ2-4	TGCGCCAGCAGCCAAGCGGTTAGCGGGGGGAACATTCAGTACTTC	CASSQAVSGGNIQYF
TRBV6-4	NA	NA	TRBJ1-1	TGTGCCAGCAGCCCGGGGCGGGGGTCGGTCGCTGAAGCTTTCTTT	CASSPGRGSVAEAFF
TRBV20-1	TRBD2	NA	TRBJ2-7	TGCAGTGCTCCCGGGGCAGCGGGAGGTCACGAGCAGTACTTC	CSAPGAAGGHEQYF
TRBV20-1	NA	few	TRBJ1-5	TGCAGTGCTAGAGAGGGGGCGGGTAGCAATCAGCCCCAGCATTTT	CSAREGAGSNQPQHF
TRBV3-1	NA	few	TRBJ2-5	TGTGCCAGCAGCCTAAGGGGGACGGGAGGTAGTGGAGAGACCCAGTACTTC	CASSLRGTGGSGETQYF
TRBV30	NA	few	TRBJ2-7	TGTGCCTGGGCCCGGGACTGGTACGAGCAGTACTTC	CAWARDWYEQYF
TRBV28	NA	NA	TRBJ2-7	TGTGCCAGCAGTTCATCCCACGAGCAGTACTTC	CASSSSHEQYF
TRBV4-1	TRBD1	many	TRBJ1-2	TGCGCCAGCAGCCAAGATAGGGACAGGGCTAACTATGGCTACACCTTC	CASSQDRDRANYGYTF
TRBV29-1	NA	NA	TRBJ1-1	TGCAGCGTTGGGGGGGTTGAAGCTTTCTTT	CSVGGVEAFF
TRBV5-5	TRBD1	NA	TRBJ2-2	TGTGCCAGCAGCACACAGGGGACCGACACCGGGGAGCTGTTTTTT	CASSTQGTDTGELFF
TRBV5-6	NA	NA	TRBJ2-3	TGTGCCAGCAGCTTGGCACGGGGGAGACTCACAGATACGCAGTATTTT	CASSLARGRLTDTQYF
TRBV4-1	NA	few	TRBJ2-3	TGCGCCAGCAGCCAAGGATGGGGTCCAGATACGCAGTATTTT	CASSQGWGPDTQYF
TRBV28	TRBD1	NA	TRBJ1-3	TGTGCCAGCAGTTCAACCACCGGACAGGGCGCGGAAAACACCATATATTTT	CASSSTTGQGAENTIYF
TRBV27	NA	few	TRBJ1-5	TGTGCCAGCAGTCCCAAACAGGGATTGGTGAATCAGCCCCAGCATTTT	CASSPKQGLVNQPQHF
TRBV12-3/TRBV12-4	NA	NA	TRBJ2-6	TGTGCCAGCAGTTTGGGCGTCGACTCTGGGGCCAACGTCCTGACTTTC	CASSLGVDSGANVLTF
TRBV2	NA	NA	TRBJ2-7	TGTGCCAGCAGTGCTCCCGCAGAGGACGAGCAGTACTTC	CASSAPAEDEQYF
TRBV14	NA	NA	TRBJ2-2	TGTGCCAGCCGGACTTCTTCGAACACCGGGGAGCTGTTTTTT	CASRTSSNTGELFF
TRBV12-3/TRBV12-4	NA	few	TRBJ1-4	TGTGCCAGCACCCAGGGAGGGGGACCTAATGAAAAACTGTTTTTT	CASTQGGGPNEKLFF
TRBV28	NA	NA	TRBJ2-2	TGTGCCAGCAGGCCGCCCCGCACCGGGGAGCTGTTTTTT	CASRPPRTGELFF
TRBV11-3	TRBD1	few	TRBJ1-5	TGTGCCAGCAGCCCCAGAGACCCAGGGACAGGGTATCAGCCCCAGCATTTT	CASSPRDPGTGYQPQHF
TRBV5-1	NA	NA	TRBJ1-1	TGCGCCAGCAGCTTGGACGTTTCCCGGAACACTGAAGCTTTCTTT	CASSLDVSRNTEAFF
TRBV7-8	NA	NA	TRBJ2-7	TGTGCCAGCAGCTTAGGTGCAGCGCACTACGAGCAGTACTTC	CASSLGAAHYEQYF
TRBV24-1	TRBD1	NA	TRBJ2-7	TGTGCCACCAGTGATTCTTGGGGACAGGGAGACGAGCAGTACTTC	CATSDSWGQGDEQYF
TRBV7-9	NA	NA	TRBJ2-2	TGTGCCAGCAGCGCAGCGAACACCGGGGAGCTGTTTTTT	CASSAANTGELFF
TRBV12-3/TRBV12-4	TRBD1	NA	TRBJ1-1	TGTGCCAGCAGCAGACAGGGGGCACCGAACACTGAAGCTTTCTTT	CASSRQGAPNTEAFF
TRBV18	NA	few	TRBJ2-5	TGTGCCAGCTCACCACCGGGATTTCCAGAGACCCAGTACTTC	CASSPPGFPETQYF
TRBV28	TRBD1	few	TRBJ1-5	TGTGCCAGCAGTGCAAGCCAGACAGGGGGCCTCACTCAGCCCCAGCATTTT	CASSASQTGGLTQPQHF
TRBV28	NA	NA	TRBJ2-3	TGTGCCAGCAGGAGGGGGATTAACACAGATACGCAGTATTTT	CASRRGINTDTQYF
TRBV7-2	NA	NA	TRBJ1-2	TGTGCCAGCAGTTCGGACAGTATTTTGGTCGGTGGCTACACCTTC	CASSSDSILVGGYTF
TRBV28	TRBD1	few	TRBJ2-7	TGTGCCAGCAGTTTATTTGGCGGGGACAGGGGTGCCTACGAGCAGTACTTC	CASSLFGGDRGAYEQYF
TRBV10-2	NA	few	TRBJ1-3	TGCGCCAGCAGTTTAGCAGGGTCGGCTGGAAACACCATATATTTT	CASSLAGSAGNTIYF
TRBV29-1	NA	NA	TRBJ2-7	TGCAGCGTTGGGGTCTCTTCCAAGCAGTACTTC	CSVGVSSKQYF
TRBV12-3/TRBV12-4	NA	NA	TRBJ1-1	TGTGCCAGCAGTTTGGCAGCAATGAACACTGAAGCTTTCTTT	CASSLAAMNTEAFF
TRBV18	NA	few	TRBJ1-2	TGTGCCAGCTCACCACCGGTGGAAGGCTATGGCTACACCTTC	CASSPPVEGYGYTF
TRBV20-1	NA	NA	TRBJ2-1	TGCAGTGCTCCGCTGTGGCTAGCACGGGACAATGAGCAGTTCTTC	CSAPLWLARDNEQFF
TRBV29-1	TRBD1	few	TRBJ2-5	TGCAGCGTTTGCCTCAGGGGGCGAGAGACCCAGTACTTC	CSVCLRGRETQYF
TRBV12-3/TRBV12-4	NA	NA	TRBJ2-7	TGTGCCAGCAGTTTAGATAGGGACACTTTAATCTACGAGCAGTACTTC	CASSLDRDTLIYEQYF
TRBV5-1	NA	few	TRBJ2-3	TGCGCCAGCAGCCCCCTCGATCCATATACGCAGTATTTT	CASSPLDPYTQYF
TRBV7-6	NA	few	TRBJ2-1	TGTGCCAGCAGCCTGGGGGTCGAGCGGTCTCCCCCCGGGGCCTACAATGAGCAGTTCTTC	CASSLGVERSPPGAYNEQFF
TRBV28	TRBD2	few	TRBJ2-3	TGTGCCAGCAGTGGCGGGAGGGCCATGTATACGCAGTATTTT	CASSGGRAMYTQYF
TRBV27	NA	NA	TRBJ1-1	TGTGCCAGCAGTCTAATGGGAGGGAACACTGAAGCTTTCTTT	CASSLMGGNTEAFF
TRBV2	TRBD1	NA	TRBJ2-1	TGTGCCAGCAGTGATATGGGACAGGGTTACAATGAGCAGTTCTTC	CASSDMGQGYNEQFF
TRBV6-5	NA	few	TRBJ1-1	TGTGCCAGCAGTTACGGGGGGGGCACTCCGGCTTTCTTT	CASSYGGGTPAFF
TRBV18	TRBD1	NA	TRBJ1-5	TGTGCCAGCTCACCATCGACAGGGGGCAATCAGCCCCAGCATTTT	CASSPSTGGNQPQHF
TRBV7-3	NA	many	TRBJ1-1	TGTGCCAGCAGCTGGGACATGAACACTGAAGCTTTCTTT	CASSWDMNTEAFF
TRBV18	NA	few	TRBJ2-1	TGTGCCAGCTCACCGACTAGTGAAACCTACAATGAGCAGTTCTTC	CASSPTSETYNEQFF
TRBV7-2	NA	few	TRBJ2-7	TGTGCCAGCTTGGGGACCAGCTACGAGCAGTACTTC	CASLGTSYEQYF
TRBV3-1	NA	NA	TRBJ2-1	TGTGCCAGCAGCGCCCAGACGGATGCCTACAATGAGCAGTTCTTC	CASSAQTDAYNEQFF
TRBV29-1	TRBD2	few	TRBJ2-2	TGCAGCGCCGCCGGGGGGACGGTAAAAACCGGGGAGCTGTTTTTT	CSAAGGTVKTGELFF
TRBV5-1	NA	few	TRBJ1-1	TGCGCCAGCAGCCTCTCCGGGACGGACTCTGAAGCTTTCTTT	CASSLSGTDSEAFF
TRBV29-1	NA	few	TRBJ2-3	TGCAGCGTTGATCGGGGGGATACGCAGTATTTT	CSVDRGDTQYF
TRBV7-3	NA	few	TRBJ2-1	TGTGCCAGCAGCGACCGTTCGACTACCTACAATGAGCAGTTCTTC	CASSDRSTTYNEQFF